This TCR beta chain was profiled in a study of shared clonotypes between healthy human individuals (dated by TCRdb to the early 2020s). As for the study more broadly: The cohort comprised two women and a few men aged 18 to 49 years. For each donor, CD4 naive and CD4 memory were each given three plates, CD8 naive was given two plates, and CD8 memory was given one plate. The study deeply sequenced blood TCR repertoires of roughly five healthy adults to estimate repertoire size and the extent of clonotype sharing between individuals. To increase sequencing depth and limit assay-specific biases, TCR repertoire library preparation and sequencing were carried out by different laboratories using diverse techniques. Between about 0.9 and 8.9 billion PBMCs per donor were obtained by leukapheresis.

Results the study describes overall, beyond this receptor: Based on pairwise subsampling, the degree of clonotype sharing among donors was expected to be affected by sequencing depth. Naive subsets generally had larger estimated clonotype richness than memory subsets. Compared with non-shared clonotypes, the clonotypes found in all four sorted-subset donors had higher generation probabilities. Sampling was limited to blood, and TCR repertoires in tissue likely differ from TCR repertoires in blood. Incomplete sequencing was indicated by rarefaction of sorted-subset datasets, despite the large sequencing depth. Because the study included only a small number of donors, the genetic and exposure-history diversity represented was limited. When several donors were compared, the shared fraction of clonotypes was about 5.5% for naive CD4, 3.5% to 4% for naive CD8, 2.3% for memory CD4, and under 0.5% for memory CD8.

Donors were healthy HIV-negative adults with no recently reported acute infections or vaccinations. All donors were Caucasian adults living in Nashville, Tennessee, USA. CD4+ T cells were enriched by magnetic negative selection, after which naive cells were positively selected on CD45RA and the negative fraction was taken as the memory subset. Blood was collected by leukapheresis, and PBMCs were isolated by Ficoll-Histopaque density gradient centrifugation and then cryopreserved in liquid nitrogen vapor phase. Analytical flow cytometry was used to check the purity and quantity of each magnetically sorted T cell population. Genomic DNA was isolated from every sorted fraction and measured by UV absorbance on a Nanodrop 2000c. This clone was detected once. Its antigen is not yet known. Qualities for individual bases were not recorded, and no much larger clone is one base off. Trimming removed 2 bases from V and 5 bases from J, leaving 12 bases between the germline ends. The germline V gene gives CDR1 as MNHEY and CDR2 as SVGAGI. Inclusive of the bounding cysteine and phenylalanine, the CDR3 is 14 residues long. CDR3 DNA is the only sequence kept; it has 42 bases, read in frame from the first base.

Using the deep immunoSEQ assay, multiplex PCR amplified TCR CDR3 regions from genomic DNA. Extracted genomic DNA from each cell subset was spread evenly across all wells of several immunoSEQ 96-well plates, with each plate serving as a replicate. Each replicate PCR for sorted subsets received approximately 220 ng genomic DNA, equal to tens of thousands of T cell genomes. Purified libraries were measured with a Qubit 3.0 fluorometer, size-checked on a Bioanalyzer 2100, and measured again with the KAPA Library Quantification kit. A separate single-read 150-cycle Illumina NextSeq 550 flow cell was used to sequence each immunoSEQ 96-well plate. For the original study's pipeline: Because the immunoSEQ output held only junctional sequences and lacked quality scores, the filtering could not match the filtering applied to full-length reads. Sequences were annotated with PyIR, a Python wrapper for IgBLAST v1.9, and V/J genes and CDR3 were assigned using IMGT germline references. Any read was removed if the V/J assignment was weak (E-value above 1e-6), the CDR3 was missing, or the read contained stop codons, out-of-frame junctions, or ambiguous translated residues. V3J clonotypes were defined as sequences sharing the same inferred V gene, J gene, and CDR3 amino acid sequence. Percentage overlap between repertoires was computed as shared unique clonotypes divided by the size of the smaller repertoire. Repertoire richness was assessed with RTK rarefaction, the Chao1 estimator, and Recon v2.1 estimates of unobserved clonotypes. OLGA was used to compute generation probabilities for all TCRbeta clonotypes that the gDNA method yielded from a few donors. Held by TCRdb, this immuneACCESS table contains in-frame sequences only and omits some clones. Under half of the omission traces to an unresolved V gene where checked; the cause of the rest is unknown. Clonal size and the V and J genes are those of that table, whereas D and trimming came from the DNA. Here the sample has 1 million to 1.3 million clones; around 78% occur a single time. Roughly 0.61% of the sample lies in the top ten.

Sample: memory CD4+ T cells from PBMCs. The cell subset or site label, as the study defines it: CD45RA-negative fraction. The sequence is built from TRBV6-5 and TRBJ1-1, and TRBD1 may be the D gene, going by 6 matching bases. This clonotype originated in a young man in good health. Some clones in this sample may be carry-over from other donors' samples. The CDR3 region has the sequence CASSYDGGLTEAFF. The nucleotide sequence is given as TGTGCCAGCAGTTACGATGGGGGGCTTACTGAAGCTTTCTTT.